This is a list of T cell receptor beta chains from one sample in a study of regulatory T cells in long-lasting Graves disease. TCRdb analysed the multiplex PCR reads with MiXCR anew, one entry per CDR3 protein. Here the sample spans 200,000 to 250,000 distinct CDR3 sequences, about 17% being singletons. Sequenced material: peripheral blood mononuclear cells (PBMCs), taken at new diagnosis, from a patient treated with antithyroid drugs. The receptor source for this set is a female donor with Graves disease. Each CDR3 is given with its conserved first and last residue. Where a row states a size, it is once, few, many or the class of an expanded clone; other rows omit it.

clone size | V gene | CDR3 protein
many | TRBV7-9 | CASSWGSGELFF
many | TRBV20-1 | CSASGNTFNNEQFF
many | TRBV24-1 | CATSGNYEQFF
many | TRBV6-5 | CASSYSWGVTDTQYF
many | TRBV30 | CAWSRVGVSETQYF
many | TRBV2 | CASRDYDSYSNQPQHF
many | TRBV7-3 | CASSLNGRVSNEQFF
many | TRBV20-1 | CSARVATAGISNQPQHF
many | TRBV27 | CASSLFPQNRGLNYGYTF
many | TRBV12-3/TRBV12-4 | CASTLLAGGVGNIQYF
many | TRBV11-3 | CASSSDTNTEAFF
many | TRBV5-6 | CASSRTSGRPIVQYF
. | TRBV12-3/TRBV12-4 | CASSSSGTGSYGYTF
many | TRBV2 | CASSESSGRAREQYF